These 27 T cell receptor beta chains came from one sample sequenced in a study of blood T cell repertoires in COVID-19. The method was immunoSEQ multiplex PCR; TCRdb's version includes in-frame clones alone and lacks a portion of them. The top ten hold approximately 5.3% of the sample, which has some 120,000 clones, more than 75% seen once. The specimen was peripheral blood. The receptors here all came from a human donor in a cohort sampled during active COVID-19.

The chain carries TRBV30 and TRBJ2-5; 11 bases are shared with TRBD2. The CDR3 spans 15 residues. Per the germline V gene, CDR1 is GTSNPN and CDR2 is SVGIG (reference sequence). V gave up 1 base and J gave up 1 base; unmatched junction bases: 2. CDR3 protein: CAWSGLAGRQETQYF. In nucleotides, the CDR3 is TGTGCCTGGAGTGGACTAGCGGGACGCCAAGAGACCCAGTACTTC.

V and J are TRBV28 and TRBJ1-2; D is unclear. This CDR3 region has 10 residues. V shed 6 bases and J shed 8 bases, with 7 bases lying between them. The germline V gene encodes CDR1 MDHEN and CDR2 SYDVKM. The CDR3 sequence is CASRANGYTF. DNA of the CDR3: TGTGCCAGCAGGGCCAACGGCTACACCTTC.

In DNA form, the CDR3 reads TGTGCCAGCCCCGGGCTGGGGAGGCGGGAGACCCAGTACTTC. It specifies CASPGLGRRETQYF. The chain couples TRBV14 to TRBJ2-5; D is perhaps TRBD2 (6 bases). The CDR3 is 14 residues long. Germline V gene sequence: CDR1 SGHDN, CDR2 FVKESK. The V end lost 8 bases, the J end lost 5 bases, and 18 bases lay between the germline ends.

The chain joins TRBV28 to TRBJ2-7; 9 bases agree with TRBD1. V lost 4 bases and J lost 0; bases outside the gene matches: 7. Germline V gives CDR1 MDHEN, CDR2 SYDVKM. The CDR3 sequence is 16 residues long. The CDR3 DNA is TGTGCCAGCAGTTCTCTCGGGACAGGGAGCTCCTACGAGCAGTACTTC. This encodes CASSSLGTGSSYEQYF.

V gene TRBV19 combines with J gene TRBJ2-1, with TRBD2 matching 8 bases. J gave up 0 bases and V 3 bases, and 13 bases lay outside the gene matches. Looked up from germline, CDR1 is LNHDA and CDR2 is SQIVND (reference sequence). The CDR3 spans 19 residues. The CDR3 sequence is CASSMASGHTVNSYNEQFF. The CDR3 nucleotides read TGTGCCAGTAGTATGGCTAGCGGGCATACAGTGAACTCCTACAATGAGCAGTTCTTC.

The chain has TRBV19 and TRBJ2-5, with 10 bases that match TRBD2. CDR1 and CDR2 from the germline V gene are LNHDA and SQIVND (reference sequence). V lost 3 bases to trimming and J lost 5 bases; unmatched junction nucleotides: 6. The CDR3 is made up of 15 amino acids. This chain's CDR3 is CASSIVAGGRETQYF. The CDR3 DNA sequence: TGTGCCAGTAGTATTGTAGCGGGAGGTCGGGAGACCCAGTACTTC.

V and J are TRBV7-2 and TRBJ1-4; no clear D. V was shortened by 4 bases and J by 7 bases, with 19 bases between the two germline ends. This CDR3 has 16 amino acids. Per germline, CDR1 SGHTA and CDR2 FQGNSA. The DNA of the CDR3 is TGTGCCAGCAGCTCCCAGTCAGGAGGGTATGGTGAAAAACTGTTTTTT. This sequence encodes CASSSQSGGYGEKLFF.

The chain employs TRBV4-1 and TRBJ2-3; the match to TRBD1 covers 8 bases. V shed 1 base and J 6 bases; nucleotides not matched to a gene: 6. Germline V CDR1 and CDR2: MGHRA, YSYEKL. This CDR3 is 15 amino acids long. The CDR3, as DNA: TGCGCCAGCAGCCAAGGACAGGGGCTTGGGGATACGCAGTATTTT. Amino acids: CASSQGQGLGDTQYF.

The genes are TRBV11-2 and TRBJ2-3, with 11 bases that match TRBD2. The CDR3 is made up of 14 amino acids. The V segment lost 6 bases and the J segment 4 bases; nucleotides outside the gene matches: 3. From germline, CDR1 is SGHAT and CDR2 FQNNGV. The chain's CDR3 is CASRLAGGPDTQYF. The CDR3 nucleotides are TGTGCCAGCAGGCTAGCGGGAGGCCCAGATACGCAGTATTTT.

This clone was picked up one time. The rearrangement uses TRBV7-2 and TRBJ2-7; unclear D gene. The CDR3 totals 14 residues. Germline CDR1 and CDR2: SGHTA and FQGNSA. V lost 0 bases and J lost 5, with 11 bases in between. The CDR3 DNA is TGTGCCAGCAGCTTAGCAGTAACCCGAGACGAGCAGTACTTC. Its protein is CASSLAVTRDEQYF.

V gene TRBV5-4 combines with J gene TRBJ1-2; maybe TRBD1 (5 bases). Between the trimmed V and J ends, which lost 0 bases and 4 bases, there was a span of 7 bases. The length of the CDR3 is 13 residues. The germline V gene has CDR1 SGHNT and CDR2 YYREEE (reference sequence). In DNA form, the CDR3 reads TGTGCCAGCAGCTTGGTGACAGCCTATGGCTACACCTTC. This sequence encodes CASSLVTAYGYTF.

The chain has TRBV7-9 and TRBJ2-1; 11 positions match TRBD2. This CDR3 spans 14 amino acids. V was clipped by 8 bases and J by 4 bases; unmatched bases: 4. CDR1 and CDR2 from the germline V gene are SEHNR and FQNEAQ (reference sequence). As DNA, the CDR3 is TGTGCCAGCCCGACTAGCGGGGCTTACAATGAGCAGTTCTTC. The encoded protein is CASPTSGAYNEQFF.

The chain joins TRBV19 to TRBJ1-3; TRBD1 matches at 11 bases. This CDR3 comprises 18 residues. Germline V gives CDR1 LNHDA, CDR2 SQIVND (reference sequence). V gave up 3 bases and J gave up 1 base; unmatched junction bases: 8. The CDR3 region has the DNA TGTGCCAGTAGTATCGGACAGGGGGCCTCAAGATCTGGAAACACCATATATTTT. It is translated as CASSIGQGASRSGNTIYF.

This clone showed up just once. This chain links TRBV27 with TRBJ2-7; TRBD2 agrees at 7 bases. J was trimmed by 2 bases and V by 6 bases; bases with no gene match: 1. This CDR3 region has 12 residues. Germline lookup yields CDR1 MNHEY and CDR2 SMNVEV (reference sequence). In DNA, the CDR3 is TGTGCCAGCAGGGGGGGGACCTACGAGCAGTACTTC. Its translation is CASRGGTYEQYF.

In nucleotides, the CDR3 is TGTGCCAGCAAGGCGGGTACTAGCACAGATACGCAGTATTTT. Protein: CASKAGTSTDTQYF. The rearrangement joins TRBV28 to TRBJ2-3; possible D gene TRBD2, 5 bases. Trimming removed 7 bases from V and 0 bases from J, with 11 bases in between. This CDR3 has 14 residues. The germline V gene encodes CDR1 MDHEN and CDR2 SYDVKM.

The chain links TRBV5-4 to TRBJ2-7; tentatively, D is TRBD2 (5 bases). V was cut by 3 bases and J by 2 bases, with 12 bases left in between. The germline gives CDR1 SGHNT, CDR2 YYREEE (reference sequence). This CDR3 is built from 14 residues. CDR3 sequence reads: CASSSPGYTYEQYF. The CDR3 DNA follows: TGTGCCAGCAGCTCCCCGGGATATACCTACGAGCAGTACTTC.

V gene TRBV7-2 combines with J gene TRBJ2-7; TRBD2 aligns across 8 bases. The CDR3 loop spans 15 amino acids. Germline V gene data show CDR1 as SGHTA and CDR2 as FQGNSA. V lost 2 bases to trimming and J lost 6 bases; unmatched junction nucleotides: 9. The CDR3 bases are TGTGCCAGCAGCTTAATGTCCAGCGGGAGTGGCGAGCAGTACTTC. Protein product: CASSLMSSGSGEQYF.

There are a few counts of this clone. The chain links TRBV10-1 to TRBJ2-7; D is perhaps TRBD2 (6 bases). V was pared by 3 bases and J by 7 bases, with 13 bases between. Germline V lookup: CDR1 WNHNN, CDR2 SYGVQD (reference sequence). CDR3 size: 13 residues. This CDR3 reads CASSDPLAGEQYF. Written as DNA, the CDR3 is TGCGCCAGCAGTGACCCCCTTGCGGGGGAGCAGTACTTC.

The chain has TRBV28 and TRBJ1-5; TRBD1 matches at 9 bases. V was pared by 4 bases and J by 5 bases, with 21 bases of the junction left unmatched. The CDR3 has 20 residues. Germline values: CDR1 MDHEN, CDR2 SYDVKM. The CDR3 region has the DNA TGTGCCAGCAGTTCGACTCCGGGACAGGGAAAAGCTCAGATTTATCAGCCCCAGCATTTT. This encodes CASSSTPGQGKAQIYQPQHF. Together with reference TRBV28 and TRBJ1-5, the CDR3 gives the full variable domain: DVKVTQSSRYLVKRTGEKVFLECVQDMDHENMFWYRQDPGLGLRLIYFSYDVKMKEKGDIPEGYSVSREKKERFSLILESASTNQTSMYLCASSSTPGQGKAQIYQPQHFGDGTRLSIL.

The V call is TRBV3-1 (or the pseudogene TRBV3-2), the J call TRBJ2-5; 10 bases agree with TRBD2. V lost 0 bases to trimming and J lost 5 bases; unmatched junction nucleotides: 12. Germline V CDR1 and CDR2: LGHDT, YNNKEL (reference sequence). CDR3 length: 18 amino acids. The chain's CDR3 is CASSQEWLAGAKKETQYF. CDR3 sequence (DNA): TGTGCCAGCAGCCAAGAGTGGCTAGCGGGAGCGAAGAAGGAGACCCAGTACTTC.

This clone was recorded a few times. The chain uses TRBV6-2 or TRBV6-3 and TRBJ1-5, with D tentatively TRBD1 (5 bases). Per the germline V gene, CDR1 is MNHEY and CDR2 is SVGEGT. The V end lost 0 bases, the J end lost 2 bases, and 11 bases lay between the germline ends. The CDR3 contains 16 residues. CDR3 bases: TGTGCCAGCAGTTACTCGGGGGGTTTCGGCAATCAGCCCCAGCATTTT. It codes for CASSYSGGFGNQPQHF.

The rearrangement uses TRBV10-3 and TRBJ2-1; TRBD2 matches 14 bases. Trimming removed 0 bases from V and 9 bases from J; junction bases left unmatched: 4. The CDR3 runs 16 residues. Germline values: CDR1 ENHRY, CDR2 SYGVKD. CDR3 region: CAISESTSGRAFEQFF. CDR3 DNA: TGTGCCATCAGTGAGTCGACTAGCGGGAGGGCCTTTGAGCAGTTCTTC.

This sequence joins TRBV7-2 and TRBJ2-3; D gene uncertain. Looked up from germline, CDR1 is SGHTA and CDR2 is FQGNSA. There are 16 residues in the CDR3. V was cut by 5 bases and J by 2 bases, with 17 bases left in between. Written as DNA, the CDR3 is TGTGCCAGCAGCACGTCCGGTGACACCATCACAGATACGCAGTATTTT. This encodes CASSTSGDTITDTQYF.

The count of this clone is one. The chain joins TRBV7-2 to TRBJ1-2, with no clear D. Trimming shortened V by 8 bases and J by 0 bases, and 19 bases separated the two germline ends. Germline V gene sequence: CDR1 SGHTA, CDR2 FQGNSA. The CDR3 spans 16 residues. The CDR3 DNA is TGTGCCAGCTCGAGAGCGGGTGGCAGTACTAACTATGGCTACACCTTC. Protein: CASSRAGGSTNYGYTF.

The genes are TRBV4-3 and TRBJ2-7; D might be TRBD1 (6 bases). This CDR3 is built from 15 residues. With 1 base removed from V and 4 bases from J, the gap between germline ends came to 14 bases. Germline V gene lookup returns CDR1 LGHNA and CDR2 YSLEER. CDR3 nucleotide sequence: TGCGCCAGCAGCCAAGGAACCCAGGGGATGTACGAGCAGTACTTC. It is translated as CASSQGTQGMYEQYF.

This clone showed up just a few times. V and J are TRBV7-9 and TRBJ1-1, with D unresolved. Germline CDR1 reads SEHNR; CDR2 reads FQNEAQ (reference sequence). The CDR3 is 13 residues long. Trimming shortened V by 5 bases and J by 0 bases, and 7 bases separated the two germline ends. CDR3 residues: CASSVNMNTEAFF. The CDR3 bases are TGTGCCAGCAGCGTCAACATGAACACTGAAGCTTTCTTT.

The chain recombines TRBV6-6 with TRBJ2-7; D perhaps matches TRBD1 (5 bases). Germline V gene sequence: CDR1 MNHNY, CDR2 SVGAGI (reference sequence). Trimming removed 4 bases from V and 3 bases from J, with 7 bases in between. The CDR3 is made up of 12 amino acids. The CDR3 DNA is TGTGCCAGCAGTTTCAGGGACTACGAGCAGTACTTC. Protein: CASSFRDYEQYF.